A selection of T cell receptor beta chains follows, all from one sample in a study of T-cell reconstitution after alpha-beta-depleted transplantation in children. Each CDR3 protein gets one entry after TCRdb re-called the PCR reads with MiXCR. The table lists 200,000 to 300,000 distinct CDR3 sequences, roughly a quarter of them singletons, with about 5% in the top ten. Sample: PBMCs, mostly from graft donor cells, taken 360 days after TCRalphabeta/CD19-depleted stem cell transplant. The receptors were sampled from a female patient aged 2-9 years who had a stem cell transplant for congenital amegakaryocytic thrombocytopenia, so the T cells may come from the graft donor. Both conserved end residues are part of each CDR3. The order of the fields is D gene, clone size, V gene, J gene, CDR3 DNA, CDR3 protein. A D gene is named only where the DNA matches it firmly. Only part of the rows carry a size: once, few, many, or a class if the clone is expanded.

d_gene: -
abundance: -
v_gene: TRBV28
j_gene: TRBJ1-1
CDR3nt: TGTGCCAGCAGCCCCGCGAGAGGGGGGGCCGTGAACACTGAAGCTTTCTTT
CDR3aa: CASSPARGGAVNTEAFF

d_gene: -
abundance: few
v_gene: TRBV5-1
j_gene: TRBJ2-2
CDR3nt: TGCGCCAGCAGCTTGCCTAAGGCGAACACCGGGGAGCTGTTTTTT
CDR3aa: CASSLPKANTGELFF

d_gene: TRBD1
abundance: -
v_gene: TRBV12-3/TRBV12-4
j_gene: TRBJ2-1
CDR3nt: TGTGCCAGCAGTAGAACCTTGACAGGGGCTAATGAGCAGTTCTTC
CDR3aa: CASSRTLTGANEQFF

d_gene: TRBD1
abundance: few
v_gene: TRBV28
j_gene: TRBJ1-4
CDR3nt: TGTGCCAGCAGTTCGGCCGGGACAGGGGGCAATGAAAAACTGTTTTTT
CDR3aa: CASSSAGTGGNEKLFF

d_gene: TRBD2
abundance: -
v_gene: TRBV20-1
j_gene: TRBJ2-3
CDR3nt: TGCAGTGCTAGAGTGGTACTAGCGGGTCGTACAGATACGCAGTATTTT
CDR3aa: CSARVVLAGRTDTQYF

d_gene: -
abundance: few
v_gene: TRBV5-1
j_gene: TRBJ2-2
CDR3nt: TGCGCCAGCAGCTTGGCAGGAACCCGAGCGAACACCGGGGAGCTGTTTTTT
CDR3aa: CASSLAGTRANTGELFF

d_gene: -
abundance: few
v_gene: TRBV4-3
j_gene: TRBJ2-3
CDR3nt: TGCGCCAGCAGCCAGGCCGACAGGTCTAGCACAGATACGCAGTATTTT
CDR3aa: CASSQADRSSTDTQYF

d_gene: -
abundance: -
v_gene: TRBV25-1
j_gene: TRBJ1-4
CDR3nt: TGTGCCAGCAGTGAATCGATTACAGGGGAAAAACTGTTTTTT
CDR3aa: CASSESITGEKLFF

d_gene: -
abundance: few
v_gene: TRBV12-3/TRBV12-4
j_gene: TRBJ1-5
CDR3nt: TGTGCCAGCAGTTTACGGCGCAATCAGCCCCAGCATTTT
CDR3aa: CASSLRRNQPQHF

d_gene: -
abundance: -
v_gene: TRBV20-1
j_gene: TRBJ2-2
CDR3nt: TGCAGTGCTCCCCGGGGGACTCCCGGGACGAACACCGGGGAGCTGTTTTTT
CDR3aa: CSAPRGTPGTNTGELFF

d_gene: TRBD1
abundance: -
v_gene: TRBV12-3/TRBV12-4
j_gene: TRBJ1-6
CDR3nt: TGTGCCAGCAGCCCTAGACAGGGGAGAGGCTCACCCCTCCACTTT
CDR3aa: CASSPRQGRGSPLHF

d_gene: -
abundance: few
v_gene: TRBV9
j_gene: TRBJ2-7
CDR3nt: TGTGCCAGCAGCGCAGGGGCTGGGGGCTACGAGCAGTACTTC
CDR3aa: CASSAGAGGYEQYF

d_gene: -
abundance: few
v_gene: TRBV20-1
j_gene: TRBJ2-7
CDR3nt: TGCAGTGCTAATGAGGGGCCAATCGACTACGAGCAGTACTTC
CDR3aa: CSANEGPIDYEQYF

d_gene: -
abundance: -
v_gene: TRBV10-1
j_gene: TRBJ1-5
CDR3nt: TGCGCCTGCCGACAGCACCTAGGCAATCAGCCCCAGCATTTT
CDR3aa: CACRQHLGNQPQHF

d_gene: TRBD2
abundance: -
v_gene: TRBV6-2/TRBV6-3
j_gene: TRBJ2-2
CDR3nt: TGTGCCAGCAGTTACTATTCGGGGCGCGGGAGGGCCCTAGGGGTTGCCGGGGAGCTGTTTTTT
CDR3aa: CASSYYSGRGRALGVAGELFF

d_gene: -
abundance: -
v_gene: TRBV7-8
j_gene: TRBJ2-1
CDR3nt: TGTGCCAGCAGCTTTGCAGCCGGTGAGCAGTTCTTC
CDR3aa: CASSFAAGEQFF

d_gene: -
abundance: -
v_gene: TRBV6-2/TRBV6-3
j_gene: TRBJ1-5
CDR3nt: TGTGCCAGCAGTTACCTAATGTATCAGCCCCAGCATTTT
CDR3aa: CASSYLMYQPQHF

d_gene: TRBD1
abundance: -
v_gene: TRBV29-1
j_gene: TRBJ1-2
CDR3nt: TGCAGCGCAAGGACAGGGGTGGGTGGCTACACCTTC
CDR3aa: CSARTGVGGYTF

d_gene: -
abundance: few
v_gene: TRBV20-1
j_gene: TRBJ2-5
CDR3nt: TGCAGTGCTAGCCCAACGAAGGCTGGGACAGAGACCCAGTACTTC
CDR3aa: CSASPTKAGTETQYF

d_gene: -
abundance: -
v_gene: TRBV6-5
j_gene: TRBJ1-1
CDR3nt: TGTGCCAGCAGTTACTCCGACAGCATGAACACTGAAGCTTTCTTT
CDR3aa: CASSYSDSMNTEAFF

d_gene: TRBD1
abundance: few
v_gene: TRBV20-1
j_gene: TRBJ1-5
CDR3nt: TGCAGTGCTAGAGATCCGCGGACAGGGGGCGCGAATCAGCCCCAGCATTTT
CDR3aa: CSARDPRTGGANQPQHF

d_gene: -
abundance: many
v_gene: TRBV3-1
j_gene: TRBJ2-1
CDR3nt: TGTGCCAGCAGCCAAGAGGTGGGGGACAATGAGCAGTTCTTC
CDR3aa: CASSQEVGDNEQFF

d_gene: TRBD1
abundance: -
v_gene: TRBV12-3/TRBV12-4
j_gene: TRBJ1-2
CDR3nt: TGTGCCAGCAGTGGCCCGGGACAGGGCTATGGCTACACCTTC
CDR3aa: CASSGPGQGYGYTF

d_gene: -
abundance: -
v_gene: TRBV5-6
j_gene: TRBJ2-4
CDR3nt: TGTGCCAGCAGCTTGGAGGGGGTAGCGCTAGCCAAAAACATTCAGTACTTC
CDR3aa: CASSLEGVALAKNIQYF

d_gene: -
abundance: many
v_gene: TRBV20-1
j_gene: TRBJ2-1
CDR3nt: TGCAGTGCAGCAAACAGGGCGTGGAATGAGCAGTTCTTC
CDR3aa: CSAANRAWNEQFF

d_gene: -
abundance: few
v_gene: TRBV19
j_gene: TRBJ2-1
CDR3nt: TGTGCCAGTAGTATGGGGAGCGGCTCCTACAATGAGCAGTTCTTC
CDR3aa: CASSMGSGSYNEQFF

d_gene: TRBD1
abundance: few
v_gene: TRBV25-1
j_gene: TRBJ1-1
CDR3nt: TGTGCCAGCAGTGTACAGGGGAGTAACACTGAAGCTTTCTTT
CDR3aa: CASSVQGSNTEAFF

d_gene: -
abundance: -
v_gene: TRBV29-1
j_gene: TRBJ2-3
CDR3nt: TGCAGCGTTGTTGGGGGTGCTAGCACAGATACGCAGTATTTT
CDR3aa: CSVVGGASTDTQYF

d_gene: -
abundance: -
v_gene: TRBV4-3
j_gene: TRBJ2-7
CDR3nt: TGCGCCAGCAGCTTTGGGCGGGACAGTACCTACGAGCAGTACTTC
CDR3aa: CASSFGRDSTYEQYF

d_gene: -
abundance: few
v_gene: TRBV6-2/TRBV6-3
j_gene: TRBJ2-7
CDR3nt: TGTGCCAGCAGTTACTCAGCGACTGGGCTTGGGGAGCAGTACTTC
CDR3aa: CASSYSATGLGEQYF

d_gene: -
abundance: once
v_gene: TRBV15
j_gene: TRBJ1-1
CDR3nt: TGTGCCACCAGCAGAGCGGTTTTCAGGGGTGGGGACACTGAAGCTTTCTTT
CDR3aa: CATSRAVFRGGDTEAFF

d_gene: -
abundance: -
v_gene: TRBV20-1
j_gene: TRBJ2-7
CDR3nt: TGCAGTGCTAGAGATCACGGCTCCTACGAGCAGTACTTC
CDR3aa: CSARDHGSYEQYF

d_gene: -
abundance: few
v_gene: TRBV20-1
j_gene: TRBJ1-5
CDR3nt: TGCAGTGCTATTTATGGTAGCAATCAGCCCCAGCATTTT
CDR3aa: CSAIYGSNQPQHF

d_gene: -
abundance: -
v_gene: TRBV7-8
j_gene: TRBJ2-1
CDR3nt: TGTGCCAGCAGCTTAATTGGTCACAATGAGCAGTTCTTC
CDR3aa: CASSLIGHNEQFF

d_gene: -
abundance: -
v_gene: TRBV21-1
j_gene: TRBJ2-3
CDR3nt: TGTGCCAGCCCCGTCCCTCCGGTAGACACAGATACGCAGTATTTT
CDR3aa: CASPVPPVDTDTQYF

d_gene: TRBD1
abundance: -
v_gene: TRBV12-3/TRBV12-4
j_gene: TRBJ1-1
CDR3nt: TGTGCCAGCAGTTTAACAGGGGGCCTGAGGACTGAAGCTTTCTTT
CDR3aa: CASSLTGGLRTEAFF

d_gene: -
abundance: -
v_gene: TRBV20-1
j_gene: TRBJ2-7
CDR3nt: TGCAGTGCTAGACCTGGACGTCACGAGCAGTACTTC
CDR3aa: CSARPGRHEQYF

d_gene: -
abundance: -
v_gene: TRBV12-3/TRBV12-4
j_gene: TRBJ1-2
CDR3nt: TGTGCCAGCAATTCTCAGGGATTCGGTGCGGTCCTTAACTATGGCTACACCTTC
CDR3aa: CASNSQGFGAVLNYGYTF

d_gene: -
abundance: many
v_gene: TRBV12-3/TRBV12-4
j_gene: TRBJ2-5
CDR3nt: TGTGCCAGCAGTTCCTCTCGAGAGACCCAGTACTTC
CDR3aa: CASSSSRETQYF

d_gene: -
abundance: -
v_gene: TRBV7-8
j_gene: TRBJ2-2
CDR3nt: TGTGCCAGCAGCTTAGGAGGGCTTAGGTCCACCGGGGAGCTGTTTTTT
CDR3aa: CASSLGGLRSTGELFF

d_gene: TRBD1
abundance: many
v_gene: TRBV5-1
j_gene: TRBJ2-3
CDR3nt: TGTGCCAGCAGTGGGGGACAGGGAACAGATACGCAGTATTTT
CDR3aa: CASSGGQGTDTQYF

d_gene: -
abundance: -
v_gene: TRBV30
j_gene: TRBJ1-3
CDR3nt: TGTGCCTGGAGTGCCCTACTCGGAAACACCATATATTTT
CDR3aa: CAWSALLGNTIYF

d_gene: -
abundance: few
v_gene: TRBV5-1
j_gene: TRBJ2-2
CDR3nt: TGCGCCAGCAGCCCCGACTCCTCGTCCGGGGAGCTGTTTTTT
CDR3aa: CASSPDSSSGELFF

d_gene: TRBD2
abundance: -
v_gene: TRBV18
j_gene: TRBJ2-5
CDR3nt: TGTGCCAGCTCAACGGCGGGAGAGGGGACCCAGTACTTC
CDR3aa: CASSTAGEGTQYF

d_gene: -
abundance: large
v_gene: TRBV12-3/TRBV12-4
j_gene: TRBJ1-6
CDR3nt: TGTGCCAGCAGTTTGAGAGGGGTTTATAATTCACCCCTCCACTTT
CDR3aa: CASSLRGVYNSPLHF

d_gene: -
abundance: few
v_gene: TRBV6-1
j_gene: TRBJ2-1
CDR3nt: TGTGCCAGCAGTGAGGTCGACAGGAATGAGCAGTTCTTC
CDR3aa: CASSEVDRNEQFF

d_gene: -
abundance: few
v_gene: TRBV20-1
j_gene: TRBJ2-2
CDR3nt: TGCAGTGCTAGAGGAACAGACACCGGGGAGCTGTTTTTT
CDR3aa: CSARGTDTGELFF

d_gene: -
abundance: few
v_gene: TRBV6-1
j_gene: TRBJ2-1
CDR3nt: TGTGCCAGCAGTGGAGACTACAATGAGCAGTTCTTC
CDR3aa: CASSGDYNEQFF

d_gene: TRBD2
abundance: -
v_gene: TRBV6-2/TRBV6-3
j_gene: TRBJ2-3
CDR3nt: TGTGCCAGCATGCGAGCGGGAGCATCTAATACGCAGTATTTT
CDR3aa: CASMRAGASNTQYF

d_gene: TRBD2
abundance: -
v_gene: TRBV5-1
j_gene: TRBJ2-2
CDR3nt: TGCGCCAGCAGGGCCGGGACTAGCGGGAGCCTTGGGAGCGGGGAGCTGTTTTTT
CDR3aa: CASRAGTSGSLGSGELFF

d_gene: -
abundance: many
v_gene: TRBV4-2
j_gene: TRBJ2-7
CDR3nt: TGTGCCAGCAGCCAAGATTGGCAGCAACTCTACGAGCAGTACTTC
CDR3aa: CASSQDWQQLYEQYF

d_gene: -
abundance: few
v_gene: TRBV27
j_gene: TRBJ2-1
CDR3nt: TGTGCCAGCAGTTGGACTGTAAGCTCCTACAATGAGCAGTTCTTC
CDR3aa: CASSWTVSSYNEQFF

d_gene: -
abundance: -
v_gene: TRBV9
j_gene: TRBJ2-1
CDR3nt: TGTGCTAGCAGCGATAGAGGACTGATGACCTACAATGAGCAGTTCTTC
CDR3aa: CASSDRGLMTYNEQFF

d_gene: -
abundance: -
v_gene: TRBV6-2/TRBV6-3
j_gene: TRBJ1-1
CDR3nt: TGTGCCAGCAGTTACTCGGGCAGGGGGAACACTGAAGCTTTCTTT
CDR3aa: CASSYSGRGNTEAFF

d_gene: -
abundance: once
v_gene: TRBV7-8
j_gene: TRBJ2-7
CDR3nt: TGTGCCAGCAGCTTAGAACAGGGCCACGAGCAGTACTTC
CDR3aa: CASSLEQGHEQYF

d_gene: -
abundance: many
v_gene: TRBV29-1
j_gene: TRBJ1-4
CDR3nt: TGCAGCGTGCGGGGGTTTAATGAAAAACTGTTTTTT
CDR3aa: CSVRGFNEKLFF

d_gene: -
abundance: -
v_gene: TRBV12-3/TRBV12-4
j_gene: TRBJ2-7
CDR3nt: TGTGCCAGCAGCCCAAGCGCGAACGGTCCCTACGAGCAGTACTTC
CDR3aa: CASSPSANGPYEQYF

d_gene: TRBD1
abundance: -
v_gene: TRBV7-9
j_gene: TRBJ1-4
CDR3nt: TGTGCCAGCAGCTTAGCGCTGGGACAGACTAATGAAAAACTGTTTTTT
CDR3aa: CASSLALGQTNEKLFF

d_gene: -
abundance: -
v_gene: TRBV4-3
j_gene: TRBJ1-2
CDR3nt: TGCGCCAGCAGCCAAGATAGGAGGGGCTGGGACTATGGCTACACCTTC
CDR3aa: CASSQDRRGWDYGYTF